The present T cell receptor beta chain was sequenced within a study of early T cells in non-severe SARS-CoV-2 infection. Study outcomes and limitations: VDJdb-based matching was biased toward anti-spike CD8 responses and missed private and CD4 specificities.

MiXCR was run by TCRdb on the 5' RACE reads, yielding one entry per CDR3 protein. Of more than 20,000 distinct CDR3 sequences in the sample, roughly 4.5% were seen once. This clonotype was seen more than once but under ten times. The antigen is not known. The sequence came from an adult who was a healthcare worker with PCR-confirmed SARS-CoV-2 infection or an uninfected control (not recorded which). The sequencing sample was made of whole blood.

The CDR3 DNA sequence: TGTGCCAGCAGCCCGGACGGAAACACTGAAGCTTTCTTT. Its protein is CASSPDGNTEAFF. V and J are TRBV3-1 and TRBJ1-1; no firm D call. In germline, CDR1 is LGHDT, CDR2 YNNKEL (reference sequence). Trimming shortened V by 4 bases and J by 2 bases, and 8 bases separated the two germline ends. The CDR3 covers 13 residues.